These T cell receptor beta chains were read from a single sample in a study of T cells after yellow fever vaccination. Using its own MiXCR run on the 5' RACE reads, TCRdb lists one record per CDR3 protein. The table records hundreds of thousands of distinct CDR3 sequences, about 17% of them present only once. The sequenced sample was PBMCs, obtained before the yellow fever booster vaccination. The receptors here all came from a man aged 18 to 29 who received the YFV17D yellow fever vaccine. The CDR3 runs from the conserved cysteine through the conserved F or W. D genes are given only for firm matches. Not every row has a clone size; where given, it reads once, few, many or a size class.

many	TRBV6-2/TRBV6-3	TRBJ2-1	-	TGTGCCAGCAGTTACAGGGAAAACAATGAGCAGTTCTTC	CASSYRENNEQFF
-	TRBV19	TRBJ1-2	TRBD1	TGTGCCAGTAGTCGAGGGGGAGAGGGACAGGACTATGGCTACACCTTC	CASSRGGEGQDYGYTF
-	TRBV7-8	TRBJ1-2	-	TGTGCCAGCTCTTCCGGGGGAGGCATAGTAAACTATGGCTACACCTTC	CASSSGGGIVNYGYTF
few	TRBV7-2	TRBJ1-4	-	TGTGCCAGCAGCTTAGATTTCGGTGAAAAACTGTTTTTT	CASSLDFGEKLFF
few	TRBV28	TRBJ2-1	TRBD2	TGTGCCAGCAGTTTGGCTAGCGGGGCCCGGGCGGAGCAGTTCTTC	CASSLASGARAEQFF
-	TRBV7-2	TRBJ2-2	TRBD2	TGTGCCAGCAGGCCCCGCGGCGGGGGGGCGGGCACCGGGGAGCTGTTTTTT	CASRPRGGGAGTGELFF
-	TRBV9	TRBJ1-1	-	TGTGCCAGCAGCGGACTTAGGGGAGCTTTCTTT	CASSGLRGAFF
-	TRBV18	TRBJ1-6	-	TGTGCCAGCTCACCCGATCCGAATTCACCCCTCCACTTT	CASSPDPNSPLHF
-	TRBV5-1	TRBJ1-1	TRBD1	TGCGCCAGCAGCCACGGGACAGGGGAAGGGGCTTTCTTT	CASSHGTGEGAFF
-	TRBV18	TRBJ1-1	-	TGTGCCAGCTCACGAGACAGGATCTCTGAAGCTTTCTTT	CASSRDRISEAFF
-	TRBV2	TRBJ2-2	-	TGTGCCAGCAGTGAAGCGTTATCTTTGGGTCCAGGGGACACCGGGGAGCTGTTTTTT	CASSEALSLGPGDTGELFF
-	TRBV5-4	TRBJ1-3	-	TGTGCCAGCAGCTTCCCAGGGGCTGGAAACACCATATATTTT	CASSFPGAGNTIYF
-	TRBV24-1	TRBJ2-3	TRBD2	TGTGCCACCAGTGATCCTTTGACTAGCGGGGATACGCAGTATTTT	CATSDPLTSGDTQYF
few	TRBV6-5	TRBJ2-6	-	TGTGCCAGCAGTTACGGGAGCCGGGGGGCCAACGTCCTGACTTTC	CASSYGSRGANVLTF
-	TRBV7-3	TRBJ2-1	-	TGTGCCAGCAGTCCTGGGACGTCGGATGAGCAGTTCTTC	CASSPGTSDEQFF
-	TRBV5-1	TRBJ2-3	TRBD2	TGCGCCAGCAGCTTGGCCGGGCTAGCGGGCCTCACAGATACGCAGTATTTT	CASSLAGLAGLTDTQYF
-	TRBV5-1	TRBJ2-3	-	TGCGCCAGCAGCCCCTTACCCCTAAGCACAGATACGCAGTATTTT	CASSPLPLSTDTQYF
-	TRBV24-1	TRBJ2-1	TRBD2	TGTGCCACCAGCCTCGGGGAGGGCGGTTTCGATGAGCAGTTCTTC	CATSLGEGGFDEQFF
few	TRBV5-4	TRBJ2-1	TRBD1	TGTGCCAGCAGCTTGGCGACAGGGGGGAGTTACAATGAGCAGTTCTTC	CASSLATGGSYNEQFF
-	TRBV5-1	TRBJ1-6	-	TGCGCCAGCAGCTTGGACAGGGACGGTTCACCCCTCCACTTT	CASSLDRDGSPLHF
many	TRBV16	TRBJ1-5	-	TGTGCCAGCAGCCAAGGACAAATGGGGCAGCCCCAGCATTTT	CASSQGQMGQPQHF
-	TRBV6-1	TRBJ2-1	-	TGTGCCAGCAGAGTAGGGCAGAATGAGCAGTTCTTC	CASRVGQNEQFF
many	TRBV5-5	TRBJ2-6	-	TGTGCCAGCAGTTTCACGTGGACACCGAGCTCTGGGGCCAACGTCCTGACTTTC	CASSFTWTPSSGANVLTF
-	TRBV27	TRBJ1-2	TRBD1	TGTGCCAGCAGTCCAAGACAGGGGCTTGGTGGCTACACCTTC	CASSPRQGLGGYTF
-	TRBV6-5	TRBJ2-5	TRBD1	TGTGCCATTCACAGGGGTCCAGAGACCCAGTACTTC	CAIHRGPETQYF
few	TRBV18	TRBJ2-5	-	TGTGCCAGCTCACCACCACAAGAGAACCCTCAAGAGACCCAGTACTTC	CASSPPQENPQETQYF
-	TRBV7-9	TRBJ2-1	TRBD1	TGTGCCAGCAGCCAGCACCGGGACAGGGGAGAGGGACCAGGCAATGAGCAGTTCTTC	CASSQHRDRGEGPGNEQFF
few	TRBV20-1	TRBJ2-3	-	TGCAGTATCCAGCGGGTTAGCACAGATACGCAGTATTTT	CSIQRVSTDTQYF
few	TRBV20-1	TRBJ2-2	-	TGCAGTGCCGGAAGGGGGGGCAGGGTAGGAACCGGGGAGCTGTTTTTT	CSAGRGGRVGTGELFF
-	TRBV7-8	TRBJ2-1	-	TGTGCCAGCAGCGCCTCCCCTCCCCCCAGCGGTAATGAGCAGTTCTTC	CASSASPPPSGNEQFF
many	TRBV12-3/TRBV12-4	TRBJ1-1	-	TGTGCCAGCAGCCCAGAGGTCGGCACTGAAGCTTTCTTT	CASSPEVGTEAFF
-	TRBV30	TRBJ1-5	-	TGTGCCTGGGGCGGGCAGGGCAATCAGCCCCAGCATTTT	CAWGGQGNQPQHF
-	TRBV7-9	TRBJ2-7	TRBD2	TGTGCCAGCAGCTGGTTTAGGCGGGGGTCTCCCTACGAGCAGTACTTC	CASSWFRRGSPYEQYF
few	TRBV20-1	TRBJ1-5	TRBD1	TGCAGTGCTAGTGAGGACAGGACGTGGAATCAGCCCCAGCATTTT	CSASEDRTWNQPQHF
few	TRBV4-3	TRBJ1-6	-	TGCGCCAGCAGCCTAGGGGTAACAAATAATTCACCCCTCCACTTT	CASSLGVTNNSPLHF
few	TRBV6-5	TRBJ1-5	TRBD1	TGTGCCAGCAGCTTAAACAGGGGTTCCAATCAGCCCCAGCATTTT	CASSLNRGSNQPQHF
-	TRBV10-2	TRBJ2-5	-	TGCGCCAGCAGTGAGCCACTAGGCCTCCAAGAGACCCAGTACTTC	CASSEPLGLQETQYF
few	TRBV29-1	TRBJ1-2	-	TGCAGCGTTGGACAGGAGGTATATGGCTACACCTTC	CSVGQEVYGYTF
-	TRBV20-1	TRBJ2-1	TRBD2	TGCAGTGCCCAACTAGCGGGGGCACTCTACAATGAGCAGTTCTTC	CSAQLAGALYNEQFF
-	TRBV27	TRBJ2-7	-	TGTGCCAGCAGTCCCATCAGGGCCTACGAGCAGTACTTC	CASSPIRAYEQYF
few	TRBV11-2	TRBJ2-5	-	TGTGCCAGCAGCCCGGACGTGAACCAAGAGACCCAGTACTTC	CASSPDVNQETQYF
-	TRBV7-9	TRBJ2-5	TRBD2	TGTGCCGGCGCGGGGGGCCAAGAGACCCAGTACTTC	CAGAGGQETQYF
once	TRBV4-3	TRBJ1-6	-	TGCGCCAGCAGCCAAGATATTGGGGCAGTTGGGGATTCACCCCTCCACTTT	CASSQDIGAVGDSPLHF
once	TRBV5-1	TRBJ2-2	-	TGCGCCAGCGCCCTGAGGATGAACACCGGGGAGCTGTTTTTT	CASALRMNTGELFF
many	TRBV7-2	TRBJ2-3	TRBD2	TGTGCCAGCAGCCTTGCTAGCGGGGGAATCACAGATACGCAGTATTTT	CASSLASGGITDTQYF